This TCR beta chain emerged from a study of blood T cell repertoires in COVID-19. As for the study in general: Acute-phase and convalescent COVID-19 samples originated in the United States, Italy and Spain. Nucleic acid was either cDNA or gDNA, and it came from T cells, B-cell-depleted T cells, or PBMCs.

The repertoire was sequenced with immunoSEQ multiplex PCR; TCRdb's copy has only in-frame clones and lacks some. This table holds roughly 250,000 clones, about 87% found once. The CDR3 is made up of 14 amino acids. From germline, CDR1 is SGHRS and CDR2 YFSETQ. V trimming: 4 bases; J trimming: 3 bases; junction bases outside the gene matches: 3. The rearrangement joins TRBV5-1 to TRBJ2-3, with TRBD2 matching over 9 bases. Specimen: peripheral blood. This receptor was obtained from a woman in her fifties or sixties with acute or convalescent COVID-19. CDR3 sequence (DNA): TGCGCCAGCAGCGCTGCGGGAGGGACAGATACGCAGTATTTT. Protein sequence: CASSAAGGTDTQYF.